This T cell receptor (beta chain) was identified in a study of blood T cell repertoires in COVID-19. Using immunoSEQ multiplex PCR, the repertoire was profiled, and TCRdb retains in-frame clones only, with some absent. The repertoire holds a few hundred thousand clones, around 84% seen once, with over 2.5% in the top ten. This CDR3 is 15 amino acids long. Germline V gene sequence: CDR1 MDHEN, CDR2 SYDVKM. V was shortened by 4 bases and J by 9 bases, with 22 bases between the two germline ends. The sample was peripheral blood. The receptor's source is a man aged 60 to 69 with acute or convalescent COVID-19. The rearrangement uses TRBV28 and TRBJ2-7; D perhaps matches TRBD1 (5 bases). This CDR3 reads CASSSWSSRALRQYF. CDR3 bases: TGTGCCAGCAGTTCATGGAGCAGCAGGGCTCTAAGGCAGTACTTC.